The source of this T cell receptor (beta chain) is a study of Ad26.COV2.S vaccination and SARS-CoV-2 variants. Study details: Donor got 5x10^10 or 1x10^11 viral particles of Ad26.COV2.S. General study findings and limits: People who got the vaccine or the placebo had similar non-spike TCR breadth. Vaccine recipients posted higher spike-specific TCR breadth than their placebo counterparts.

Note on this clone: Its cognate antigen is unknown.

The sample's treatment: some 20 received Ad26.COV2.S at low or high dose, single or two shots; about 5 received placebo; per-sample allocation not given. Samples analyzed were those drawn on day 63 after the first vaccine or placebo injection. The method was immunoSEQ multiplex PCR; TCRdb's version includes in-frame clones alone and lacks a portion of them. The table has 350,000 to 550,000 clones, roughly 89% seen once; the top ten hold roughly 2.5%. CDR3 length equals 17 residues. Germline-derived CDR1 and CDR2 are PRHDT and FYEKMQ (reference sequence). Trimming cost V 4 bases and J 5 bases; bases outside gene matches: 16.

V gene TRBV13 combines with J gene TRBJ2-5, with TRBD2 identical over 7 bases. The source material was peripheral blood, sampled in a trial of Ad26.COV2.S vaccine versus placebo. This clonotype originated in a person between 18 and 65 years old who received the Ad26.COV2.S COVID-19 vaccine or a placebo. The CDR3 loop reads CASSSEASGTGGETQYF. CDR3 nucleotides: TGTGCCAGCAGCTCCGAGGCTAGCGGTACTGGGGGGGAGACCCAGTACTTC.